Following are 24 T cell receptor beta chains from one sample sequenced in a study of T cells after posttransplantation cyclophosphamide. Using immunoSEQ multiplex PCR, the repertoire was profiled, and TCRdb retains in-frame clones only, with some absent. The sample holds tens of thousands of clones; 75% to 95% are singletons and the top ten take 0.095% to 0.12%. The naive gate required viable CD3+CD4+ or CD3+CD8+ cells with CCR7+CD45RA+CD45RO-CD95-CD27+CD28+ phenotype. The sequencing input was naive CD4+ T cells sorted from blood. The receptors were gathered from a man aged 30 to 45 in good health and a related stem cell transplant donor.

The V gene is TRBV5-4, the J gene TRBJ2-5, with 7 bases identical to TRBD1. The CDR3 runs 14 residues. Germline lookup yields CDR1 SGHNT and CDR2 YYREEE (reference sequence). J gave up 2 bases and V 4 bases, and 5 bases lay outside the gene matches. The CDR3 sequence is CASSPGTVQETQYF. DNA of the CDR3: TGTGCCAGCAGCCCCGGGACAGTACAAGAGACCCAGTACTTC. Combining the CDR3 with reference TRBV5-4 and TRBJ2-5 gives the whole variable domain ETGVTQSPTHLIKTRGQQVTLRCSSQSGHNTVSWYQQALGQGPQFIFQYYREEENGRGNFPPRFSGLQFPNYSSELNVNALELDDSALYLCASSPGTVQETQYFGPGTRLLVL.

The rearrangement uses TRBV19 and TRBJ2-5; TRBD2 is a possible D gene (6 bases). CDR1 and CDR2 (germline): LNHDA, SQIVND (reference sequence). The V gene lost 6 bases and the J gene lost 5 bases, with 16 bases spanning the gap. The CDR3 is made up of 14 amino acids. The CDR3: CASSPTRGTETQYF. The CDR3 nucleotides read TGTGCCAGTAGCCCCACTCGGGGGACGGAGACCCAGTACTTC. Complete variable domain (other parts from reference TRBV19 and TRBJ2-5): DGGITQSPKYLFRKEGQNVTLSCEQNLNHDAMYWYRQDPGQGLRLIYYSQIVNDFQKGDIAEGYSVSREKKESFPLTVTSAQKNPTAFYLCASSPTRGTETQYFGPGTRLLVL.

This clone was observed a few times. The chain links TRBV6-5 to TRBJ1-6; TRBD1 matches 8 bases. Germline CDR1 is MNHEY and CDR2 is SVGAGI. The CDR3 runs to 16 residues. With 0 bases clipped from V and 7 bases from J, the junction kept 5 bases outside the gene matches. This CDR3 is CASSYSKAGGNSPLHF. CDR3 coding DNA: TGTGCCAGCAGTTACTCGAAGGCAGGGGGCAATTCACCCCTCCACTTT.

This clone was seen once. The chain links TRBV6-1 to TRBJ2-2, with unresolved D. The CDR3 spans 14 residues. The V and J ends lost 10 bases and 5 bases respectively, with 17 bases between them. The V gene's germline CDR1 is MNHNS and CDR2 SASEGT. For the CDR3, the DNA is TGTGCCATCCGGAAGGCGGTCGGGACCGGGGAGCTGTTTTTT. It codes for CAIRKAVGTGELFF.

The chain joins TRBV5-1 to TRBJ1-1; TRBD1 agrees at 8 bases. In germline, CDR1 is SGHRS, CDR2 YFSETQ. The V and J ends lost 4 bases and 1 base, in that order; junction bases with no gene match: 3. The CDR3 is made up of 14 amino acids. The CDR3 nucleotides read TGCGCCAGCAGCCCCGGACAGGGGAACACTGAAGCTTTCTTT. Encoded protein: CASSPGQGNTEAFF.

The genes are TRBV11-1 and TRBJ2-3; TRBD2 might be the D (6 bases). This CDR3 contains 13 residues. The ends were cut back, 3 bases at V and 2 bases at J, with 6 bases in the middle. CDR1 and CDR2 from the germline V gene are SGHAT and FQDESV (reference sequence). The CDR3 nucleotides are TGTGCCAGCAGCTTGGACTACACAGATACGCAGTATTTT. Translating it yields CASSLDYTDTQYF.

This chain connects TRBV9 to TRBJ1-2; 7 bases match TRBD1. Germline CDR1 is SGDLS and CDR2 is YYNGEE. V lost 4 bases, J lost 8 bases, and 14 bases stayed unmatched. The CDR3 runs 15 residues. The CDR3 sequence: CASSSQPTGARGYTF. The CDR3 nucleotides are TGTGCCAGCAGCTCGCAACCTACAGGGGCGAGAGGCTACACCTTC.

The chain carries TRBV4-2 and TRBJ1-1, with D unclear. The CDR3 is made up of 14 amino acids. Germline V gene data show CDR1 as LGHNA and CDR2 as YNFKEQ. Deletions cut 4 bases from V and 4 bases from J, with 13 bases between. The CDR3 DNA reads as TGTGCCAGCAGCCTCAGAGGGCTGGGCACTGAAGCTTTCTTT. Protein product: CASSLRGLGTEAFF.

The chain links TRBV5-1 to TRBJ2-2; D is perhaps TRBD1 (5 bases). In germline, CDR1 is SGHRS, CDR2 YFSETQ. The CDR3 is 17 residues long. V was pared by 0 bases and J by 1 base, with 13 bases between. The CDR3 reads CASSLEIGAVNTGELFF. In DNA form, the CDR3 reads TGCGCCAGCAGCTTGGAGATAGGGGCAGTGAACACCGGGGAGCTGTTTTTT.

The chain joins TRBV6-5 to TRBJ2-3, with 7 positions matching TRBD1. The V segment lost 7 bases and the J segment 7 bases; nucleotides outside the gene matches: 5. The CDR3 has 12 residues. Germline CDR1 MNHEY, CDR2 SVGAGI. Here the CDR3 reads CASTRQGYTQYF. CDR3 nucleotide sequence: TGTGCCAGCACCCGACAGGGTTATACGCAGTATTTT.

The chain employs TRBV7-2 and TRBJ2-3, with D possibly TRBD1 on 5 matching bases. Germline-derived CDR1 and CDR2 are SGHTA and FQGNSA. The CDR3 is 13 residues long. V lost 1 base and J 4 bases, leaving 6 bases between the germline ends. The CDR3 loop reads CASSLGGPDTQYF. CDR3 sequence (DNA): TGTGCCAGCAGCTTAGGGGGCCCAGATACGCAGTATTTT.

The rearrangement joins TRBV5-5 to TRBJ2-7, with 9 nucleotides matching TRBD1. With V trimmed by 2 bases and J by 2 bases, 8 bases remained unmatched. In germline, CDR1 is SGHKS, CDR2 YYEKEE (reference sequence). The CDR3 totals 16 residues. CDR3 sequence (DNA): TGTGCCAGCAGCTTTGGGACAGGGCTAACCACCTACGAGCAGTACTTC. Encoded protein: CASSFGTGLTTYEQYF.

CDR3 sequence reads: CASSLATVAESTDTQYF. The CDR3 coding sequence is TGTGCCAGCAGCTTAGCTACGGTAGCGGAAAGCACAGATACGCAGTATTTT. V gene TRBV7-2 combines with J gene TRBJ2-3; a weak D match, TRBD2 (6 bases). V lost 0 bases and J lost 0, with 13 bases in between. Germline CDR1 is SGHTA and CDR2 is FQGNSA. The CDR3 totals 17 residues.

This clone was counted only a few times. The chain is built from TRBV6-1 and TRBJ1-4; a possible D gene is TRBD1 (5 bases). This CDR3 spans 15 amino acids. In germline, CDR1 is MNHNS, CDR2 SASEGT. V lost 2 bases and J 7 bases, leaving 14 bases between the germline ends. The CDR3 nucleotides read TGTGCCAGCAGTGAATACGTGGGGCAGGGTGAAAAACTGTTTTTT. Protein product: CASSEYVGQGEKLFF.

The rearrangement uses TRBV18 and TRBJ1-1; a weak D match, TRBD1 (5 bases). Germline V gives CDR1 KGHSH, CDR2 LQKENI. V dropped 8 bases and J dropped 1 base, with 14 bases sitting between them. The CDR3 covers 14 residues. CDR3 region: CASTRQRPNTEAFF. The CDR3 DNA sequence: TGTGCCAGCACCAGACAGAGGCCGAACACTGAAGCTTTCTTT.

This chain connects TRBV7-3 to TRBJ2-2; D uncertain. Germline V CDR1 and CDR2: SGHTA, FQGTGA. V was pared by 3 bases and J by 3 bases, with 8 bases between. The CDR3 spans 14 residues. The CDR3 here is CASSFRVHTGELFF. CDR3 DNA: TGTGCCAGCAGCTTCCGGGTCCACACCGGGGAGCTGTTTTTT.

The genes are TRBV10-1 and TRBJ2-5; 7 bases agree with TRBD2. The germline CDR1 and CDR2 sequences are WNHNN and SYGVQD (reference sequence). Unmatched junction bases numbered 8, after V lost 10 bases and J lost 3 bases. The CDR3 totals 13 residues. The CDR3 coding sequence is TGCGCCACCGCAAGGGCGGGGGAAGAGACCCAGTACTTC. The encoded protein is CATARAGEETQYF.

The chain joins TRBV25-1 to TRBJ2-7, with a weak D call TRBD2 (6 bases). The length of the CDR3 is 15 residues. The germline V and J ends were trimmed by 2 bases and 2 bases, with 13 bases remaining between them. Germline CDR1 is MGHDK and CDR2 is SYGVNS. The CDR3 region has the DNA TGTGCCAGCAGTGAAACAGGAGGGAACCCCTACGAGCAGTACTTC. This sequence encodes CASSETGGNPYEQYF.

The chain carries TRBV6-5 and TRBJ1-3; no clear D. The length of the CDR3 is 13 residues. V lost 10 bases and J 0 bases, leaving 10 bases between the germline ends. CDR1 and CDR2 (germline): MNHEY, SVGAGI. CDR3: CATYQRSGNTIYF. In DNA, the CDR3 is TGTGCCACCTACCAACGCTCTGGAAACACCATATATTTT.

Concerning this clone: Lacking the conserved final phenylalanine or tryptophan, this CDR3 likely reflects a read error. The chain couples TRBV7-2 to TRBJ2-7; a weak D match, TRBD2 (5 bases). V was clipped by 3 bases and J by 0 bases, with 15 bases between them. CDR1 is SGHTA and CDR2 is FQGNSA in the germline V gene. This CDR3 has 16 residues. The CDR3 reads CASSFSRGPHSYEQYL. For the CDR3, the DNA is TGTGCCAGCAGCTTCTCCCGGGGTCCGCACTCCTACGAGCAGTACCTC.

CDR3 region: CASSSTGPGEKLFF. In DNA, the CDR3 is TGTGCCAGCAGCTCGACAGGGCCAGGGGAAAAACTGTTTTTT. The V and J genes are TRBV6-5 and TRBJ1-4, with 7 bases that match TRBD1. Per the germline V gene, CDR1 is MNHEY and CDR2 is SVGAGI. Germline trimming cut 6 bases from V and 8 bases from J; bases unmatched to any gene: 9. This CDR3 spans 14 amino acids.

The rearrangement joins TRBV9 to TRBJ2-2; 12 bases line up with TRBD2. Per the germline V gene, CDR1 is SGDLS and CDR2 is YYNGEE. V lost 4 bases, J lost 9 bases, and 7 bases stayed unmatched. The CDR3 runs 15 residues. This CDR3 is CASSITSGGPRELFF. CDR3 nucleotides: TGTGCCAGCAGCATTACTAGCGGGGGGCCCCGGGAGCTGTTTTTT. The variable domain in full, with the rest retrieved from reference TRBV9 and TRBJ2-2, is DSGVTQTPKHLITATGQRVTLRCSPRSGDLSVYWYQQSLDQGLQFLIQYYNGEERAKGNILERFSAQQFPDLHSELNLSSLELGDSALYFCASSITSGGPRELFFGEGSRLTVL.

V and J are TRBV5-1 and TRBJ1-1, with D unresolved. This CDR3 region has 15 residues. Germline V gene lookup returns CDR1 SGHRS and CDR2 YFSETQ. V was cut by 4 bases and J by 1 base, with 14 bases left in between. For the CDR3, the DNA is TGCGCCAGCAGCCTGGACGGGTTCGGGAACACTGAAGCTTTCTTT. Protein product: CASSLDGFGNTEAFF.

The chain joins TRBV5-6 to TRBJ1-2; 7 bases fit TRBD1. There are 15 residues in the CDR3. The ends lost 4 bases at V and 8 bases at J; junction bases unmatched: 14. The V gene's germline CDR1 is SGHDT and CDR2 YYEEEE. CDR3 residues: CASSTPGQYASGYTF. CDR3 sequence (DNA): TGTGCCAGCAGCACTCCGGGACAGTACGCCTCGGGCTACACCTTC.